These 22 T cell receptor beta chains share one sample of origin, sequenced in a study of CD8+ T cells in alopecia areata. In each case, RNA was isolated and then reverse transcribed into cDNA as the sequencing template. Profiling relied on immunoSEQ multiplex PCR, and the TCRdb table lists in-frame clones only, not all of them. Among roughly 150,000 clones, roughly 48% were seen once, and the ten largest hold around 6.8%. The sample consisted of CD4+ T cells sorted from blood. These receptors were collected from a human donor with alopecia areata.

The gene calls are TRBV29-1 and TRBJ1-1; D gene ambiguous. Trimming took off 5 bases at V and 8 bases at J, with 12 bases between the two ends. Germline values: CDR1 SQVTM, CDR2 ANQGSEA. The CDR3 contains 11 residues. The CDR3 sequence: CSVSPVVEAFF. In DNA, the CDR3 is TGCAGCGTTTCCCCGGTTGTCGAAGCTTTCTTT.

The gene calls are TRBV6-6 and TRBJ2-7; D remains ambiguous. The V end was cut by 5 bases, the J end by 2 bases, with 7 bases between. The CDR3 runs to 12 residues. Germline V gives CDR1 MNHNY, CDR2 SVGAGI (reference sequence). CDR3: CASSIPPYEQYF. The DNA of the CDR3 is TGTGCCAGCAGTATTCCTCCCTACGAGCAGTACTTC.

This clone was counted a few times. The chain links TRBV29-1 to TRBJ2-7; 8 bases map to TRBD2. There are 14 residues in the CDR3. V lost 4 bases and J lost 0; bases outside the gene matches: 5. CDR1 and CDR2 (germline): SQVTM, ANQGSEA. The chain's CDR3 is CSVVHSGSSYEQYF. The CDR3 DNA follows: TGCAGCGTTGTCCACAGCGGGAGCTCCTACGAGCAGTACTTC.

V is TRBV5-1 and J is TRBJ1-1; D gene uncertain. The germline CDR1 and CDR2 sequences are SGHRS and YFSETQ. CDR3 length equals 12 residues. The V and J ends lost 0 bases and 6 bases respectively, with 6 bases between them. The CDR3 DNA reads as TGCGCCAGCAGCTTGGGAGGGCCTGAAGCTTTCTTT. It specifies CASSLGGPEAFF.

This clone has only a few counts. The genes are TRBV30 and TRBJ1-5; D unclear. Trimming removed 0 bases at V and 5 bases at J, with 11 bases between. This CDR3 contains 14 residues. Germline-derived CDR1 and CDR2 are GTSNPN and SVGIG (reference sequence). The CDR3 DNA follows: TGTGCCTGGAGTGTAGGACCCTGGGATCAGCCCCAGCATTTT. Encoded protein: CAWSVGPWDQPQHF.

The chain uses TRBV7-9 and TRBJ1-2; TRBD1 matches 8 bases. V lost 4 bases to trimming and J lost 6 bases; unmatched junction nucleotides: 7. The length of the CDR3 is 14 residues. CDR1 is SEHNR, CDR2 FQNEAQ, per germline (reference sequence). In DNA, the CDR3 is TGTGCCAGCAGCTCCAGACAGGGGAGGGATGGCTACACCTTC. This gives the protein CASSSRQGRDGYTF.

Only a few counts were recorded for this clone. The V call is TRBV7-9, the J call TRBJ1-1, with D perhaps TRBD1 (5 bases). CDR1 is SEHNR, CDR2 FQNEAQ, per germline (reference sequence). Trimming took off 5 bases at V and 11 bases at J, with 18 bases between the two ends. The CDR3 loop spans 13 amino acids. The CDR3 nucleotides read TGTGCCAGCAGCCGAGGGACCGCCGCCGTGGCTTTCTTT. It translates to CASSRGTAAVAFF. Based on the CDR3 plus reference TRBV7-9 and TRBJ1-1, the full variable domain is DTGVSQNPRHKITKRGQNVTFRCDPISEHNRLYWYRQTLGQGPEFLTYFQNEAQLEKSRLLSDRFSAERPKGSFSTLEIQRTEQGDSAMYLCASSRGTAAVAFFGQGTRLTVV.

This clone came up a few times. The genes are TRBV19 and TRBJ1-1; D ambiguous. The CDR3 totals 15 residues. Trimming removed 5 bases at V and 3 bases at J, with 16 bases between. CDR1 is LNHDA and CDR2 is SQIVND in the germline V gene (reference sequence). In DNA form, the CDR3 reads TGTGCCAGTAGTGACGGATGGTCAAGGGACACTGAAGCTTTCTTT. Its translation is CASSDGWSRDTEAFF.

The chain uses TRBV13 and TRBJ2-5, with 13 bases aligning to TRBD2. Trimming took 5 bases from V and 0 from J; bases not matched to a gene: 6. Per germline, CDR1 PRHDT and CDR2 FYEKMQ (reference sequence). The CDR3 length is 17 residues. DNA of the CDR3: TGTGCCAGCAGCCCCAGGGGACTAGCGGGGAACCAAGAGACCCAGTACTTC. Translation: CASSPRGLAGNQETQYF.

The sample holds one count of this clone. J is TRBJ2-4 and V is TRBV28, with D unresolved. Germline V gene sequence: CDR1 MDHEN, CDR2 SYDVKM. Trimming took off 7 bases at V and 0 bases at J, with 13 bases between the two ends. The CDR3 covers 15 residues. The CDR3: CASTGQTLAKNIQYF. The CDR3 coding sequence is TGTGCCAGCACTGGGCAGACCTTAGCCAAAAACATTCAGTACTTC.

V is TRBV27 and J is TRBJ2-3; no definite D call. Deletions cut 8 bases from V and 2 bases from J, with 5 bases between. The CDR3 totals 11 residues. The germline V gene has CDR1 MNHEY and CDR2 SMNVEV (reference sequence). The CDR3, as DNA: TGTGCCAGCCGTACCACAGATACGCAGTATTTT. Residues: CASRTTDTQYF.

The V call is TRBV29-1, the J call TRBJ2-1, with TRBD2 matching 10 bases. The CDR3 consists of 16 residues. The V gene's germline CDR1 is SQVTM and CDR2 ANQGSEA. V lost 4 bases, J lost 8 bases, and 14 bases stayed unmatched. The CDR3 DNA reads as TGCAGCGTTGCCCCAATAGCGGGAGGTTCCGCCTATGAGCAGTTCTTC. Encoded protein: CSVAPIAGGSAYEQFF.

This CDR3 reads CAYRSDGMNTEAFF. The CDR3 DNA reads TGTGCCTATAGATCGGACGGTATGAACACTGAAGCTTTCTTT. The rearrangement joins TRBV30 to TRBJ1-1; D not resolved. From germline, CDR1 is GTSNPN and CDR2 SVGIG (reference sequence). The CDR3 has 14 residues. V was pared by 7 bases and J by 0 bases, with 15 bases between. The full variable domain, with the rest looked up from reference TRBV30 and TRBJ1-1, is SQTIHQWPATLVQPVGSPLSLECTVEGTSNPNLYWYRQAAGRGLQLLFYSVGIGQISSEVPQNLSASRPQDRQFILSSKKLLLSDSGFYLCAYRSDGMNTEAFFGQGTRLTVV.

This clone has only a few counts. The J gene is TRBJ1-5, the V gene TRBV29-1; no clear D gene. The CDR3 is 12 amino acids. Trimming shortened V by 7 bases and J by 5 bases, and 12 bases separated the two germline ends. Germline V gives CDR1 SQVTM, CDR2 ANQGSEA. CDR3: CSAGVQDQPQHF. The DNA of the CDR3 is TGCAGCGCCGGAGTGCAGGATCAGCCCCAGCATTTT.

The chain uses TRBV6-1 and TRBJ1-2; D remains ambiguous. V was cut by 10 bases and J by 8 bases, with 20 bases left in between. In germline, CDR1 is MNHNS, CDR2 SASEGT. This CDR3 spans 13 amino acids. The CDR3: CATREYQQKGYTF. CDR3 bases: TGTGCCACTCGCGAGTACCAACAGAAGGGCTACACCTTC.

This clone turned up a few times. The chain employs TRBV4-1 and TRBJ1-2, with TRBD1 identical over 7 bases. The V gene end was trimmed by 5 bases and the J gene end by 6 bases; junction bases not matched to a gene: 15. The CDR3 runs to 16 residues. Per the germline V gene, CDR1 is MGHRA and CDR2 is YSYEKL. The CDR3 protein is CASSTPGRKGANGYTF. The CDR3 region has the DNA TGCGCCAGCAGCACCCCAGGGAGAAAGGGGGCTAATGGCTACACCTTC.

This clone was seen more than once but under ten times. The chain links TRBV29-1 to TRBJ2-1, with 15 bases matching TRBD2. Germline loops: CDR1 SQVTM, CDR2 ANQGSEA. Losses at the gene ends were 7 bases for V and 7 bases for J; bases not matched to a gene: 14. The CDR3 is 17 amino acids. The CDR3 DNA reads as TGCAGCGCGAACCCCCCTCGTGGACTAGCGGGAGGGAATGAGCAGTTCTTC. Amino acids: CSANPPRGLAGGNEQFF.

The table lists this clone with a few counts. The rearrangement links TRBV4-2 to TRBJ2-7, with D tentatively TRBD1 (6 bases). CDR1 is LGHNA and CDR2 is YNFKEQ in the germline V gene. The CDR3 covers 11 residues. The V end was cut by 10 bases, the J end by 2 bases, with 9 bases between. CDR3 region: CATGTPYEQYF. CDR3 nucleotides: TGTGCCACCGGGACACCCTACGAGCAGTACTTC.

The rearrangement joins TRBV29-1 to TRBJ2-5; perhaps TRBD2 as D (5 bases). V lost 4 bases to trimming and J lost 4 bases, with 13 bases between them. Germline assignment: CDR1 SQVTM and CDR2 ANQGSEA. This CDR3 spans 13 amino acids. In DNA, the CDR3 is TGCAGCGTTGCGGGGAGCGGCGGAGAGACCCAGTACTTC. Its protein product is CSVAGSGGETQYF.

This clone was detected a few times. The chain is built from TRBV11-2 and TRBJ2-5, with 9 bases aligning to TRBD1. The CDR3 contains 16 residues. Trimming took 5 bases from V and 3 from J; bases not matched to a gene: 10. Germline V gene data show CDR1 as SGHAT and CDR2 as FQNNGV. The DNA of the CDR3 is TGTGCCAGCAGCCGAGGGCCGGGACAGGGTGAAGAGACCCAGTACTTC. This translates into CASSRGPGQGEETQYF.

The gene calls are TRBV18 and TRBJ2-7, with no clear D. The CDR3 consists of 12 residues. Trimming took 1 base from V and 11 from J, leaving 12 bases between them. From germline, CDR1 is KGHSH and CDR2 LQKENI. The CDR3 region is CASSPQGVGEYF. DNA of the CDR3: TGTGCCAGCTCACCACAGGGCGTTGGTGAGTACTTC. The complete variable domain, with remaining parts taken from reference TRBV18 and TRBJ2-7, reads NAGVMQNPRHLVRRRGQEARLRCSPMKGHSHVYWYRQLPEEGLKFMVYLQKENIIDESGMPKERFSAEFPKEGPSILRIQQVVRGDSAAYFCASSPQGVGEYFGPGTRLTVT.

In this sample, this clone turned up a few times. The chain recombines TRBV29-1 with TRBJ2-5, with TRBD1 as a possible D gene (5 bases). Trimming stripped 7 bases from V and 2 bases from J, with 11 bases between. This CDR3 comprises 12 residues. The V gene's germline CDR1 is SQVTM and CDR2 ANQGSEA. CDR3 nucleotides: TGCAGCGGGGGCCGACAGCAAGAGACCCAGTACTTC. Residues: CSGGRQQETQYF.